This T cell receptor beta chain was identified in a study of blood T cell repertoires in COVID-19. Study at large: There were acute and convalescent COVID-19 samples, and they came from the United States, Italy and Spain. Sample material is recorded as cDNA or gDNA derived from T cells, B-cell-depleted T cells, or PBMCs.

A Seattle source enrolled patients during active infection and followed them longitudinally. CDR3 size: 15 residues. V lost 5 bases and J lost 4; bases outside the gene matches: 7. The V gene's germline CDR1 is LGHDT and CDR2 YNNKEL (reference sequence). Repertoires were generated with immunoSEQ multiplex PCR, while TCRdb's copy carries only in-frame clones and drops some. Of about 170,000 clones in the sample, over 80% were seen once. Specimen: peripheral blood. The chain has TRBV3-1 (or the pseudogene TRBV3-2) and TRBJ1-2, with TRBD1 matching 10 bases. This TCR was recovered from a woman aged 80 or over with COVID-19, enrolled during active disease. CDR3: CASSATGGQLYGYTF. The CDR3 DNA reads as TGTGCCAGCAGCGCGACAGGGGGCCAACTCTATGGCTACACCTTC.